These 10 T cell receptor beta chains originate from one sample sequenced in a study of post-analysis software for immune sequencing data. For these receptors, no antigen is known. Regarding the study as a whole: There were about five TRBV segments more frequent in patients than controls, and TRBV5-6, TRBV5-1 and TRBV20-1 were among them.

Unique molecular identifiers had been added to the TCR beta cDNA libraries. Each CDR3 protein gets one entry after TCRdb re-called the PCR reads with MiXCR. The sample consists of about 260,000 distinct CDR3 sequences, around 34% of them appearing once. Sequenced input: blood. The receptor set was obtained from a girl aged 5-17 years with multiple sclerosis.

V is TRBV10-3 and J is TRBJ1-4; 7 bases fit TRBD1. Germline values: CDR1 ENHRY, CDR2 SYGVKD. V lost 2 bases and J lost 5; bases outside the gene matches: 5. The CDR3 loop spans 15 amino acids. The CDR3 coding sequence is TGTGCCATCAGTGAGGGCACGGGACAGAATGAAAAACTGTTTTTT. The encoded protein is CAISEGTGQNEKLFF.

At least ten counts were recorded for this clonotype. The chain couples TRBV7-9 to TRBJ2-1; 7 bases line up with TRBD2. CDR1 is SEHNR and CDR2 is FQNEAQ in the germline V gene (reference sequence). V lost 1 base, J lost 4 bases, and 10 bases stayed unmatched. CDR3 length equals 17 residues. For the CDR3, the DNA is TGTGCCAGCAGCTTAGACGGTCGGGGGGTAGGATACAATGAGCAGTTCTTC. It yields the protein CASSLDGRGVGYNEQFF.

In the case of this clonotype: The junction departs from the called germline gene at one end, perhaps through a read error. This chain joins TRBV7-2 and TRBJ1-5; D may be TRBD1 (5 bases). Germline assignment: CDR1 SGHTA and CDR2 FQGNSA. The CDR3 totals 14 residues. The CDR3 protein is CTSSLDGGGQPRHF. The DNA of the CDR3 is TGTACCAGCAGCTTAGATGGGGGTGGTCAGCCCCGGCATTTT.

A remark on this clonotype: An end of the junction does not agree with germline; a read error may underlie this. The chain combines TRBV27 with TRBJ2-1, with a weak D call TRBD1 (7 bases). CDR3 length: 18 amino acids. Germline CDR1 MNHEY, CDR2 SMNVEV (reference sequence). Here the CDR3 DNA reads TGTGCCGGCAGAACCAGGACAGGCCGACTAGGTACTTACAATGAGCAGTTCTTC. Translating gives CAGRTRTGRLGTYNEQFF.

This clonotype was detected many times. The V gene is TRBV12-3 or TRBV12-4, the J gene TRBJ2-5, with no clear D. V lost 3 bases to trimming and J lost 5 bases, with 10 bases between them. The CDR3 consists of 13 residues. The CDR3 reads CASSFGDLETQYF. CDR3 nucleotides: TGTGCCAGCAGTTTCGGCGACTTGGAGACCCAGTACTTC.

This clonotype has at least ten counts. The gene calls are TRBV6-1 and TRBJ2-7; D remains unclear. Looked up from germline, CDR1 is MNHNS and CDR2 is SASEGT. The V end was cut by 4 bases, the J end by 3 bases, with 7 bases between. This CDR3 contains 12 residues. CDR3 nucleotides: TGTGCCAGCAGTGGTACGGGCTACGAGCAGTACTTC. The encoded protein is CASSGTGYEQYF.

The rearrangement uses TRBV4-3 and TRBJ1-1, with D possibly matching TRBD1 (5 bases). Looked up from germline, CDR1 is LGHNA and CDR2 is YSLEER. This CDR3 is built from 15 residues. Trimming took off 0 bases at V and 6 bases at J, with 14 bases between the two ends. CDR3 loop: CASSQDLWGFAEAFF. CDR3 coding DNA: TGCGCCAGCAGCCAAGATCTCTGGGGGTTCGCTGAAGCTTTCTTT.

This clonotype was found many times. The V gene is TRBV5-1, the J gene TRBJ2-3, with no clear D. CDR3 length equals 10 residues. The germline V gene encodes CDR1 SGHRS and CDR2 YFSETQ. V was pared by 7 bases and J by 2 bases, with 2 bases between. The DNA of the CDR3 is TGCGCCAGCCCCACAGATACGCAGTATTTT. Amino acids: CASPTDTQYF.

This clonotype was observed at least ten times. V and J are TRBV11-2 and TRBJ1-6; D might be TRBD1 (5 bases). The germline gives CDR1 SGHAT, CDR2 FQNNGV. The CDR3 covers 11 residues. The CDR3 DNA follows: TGTGCGGTCGGGGGACATTCACCCCTCCACTTT. Translation: CAVGGHSPLHF.

This clonotype was detected a few times. The V gene is TRBV20-1, the J gene TRBJ1-3, with 7 bases matching TRBD1. This CDR3 has 14 amino acids. Germline loops: CDR1 DFQATT, CDR2 SNEGSKA (reference sequence). V was clipped by 4 bases and J by 1 base; unmatched bases: 4. The CDR3 reads CSANDRVSGNTIYF. DNA for the CDR3: TGCAGTGCTAACGACAGGGTTTCTGGAAACACCATATATTTT.